This record covers a single T cell receptor beta chain. As yet, its antigen is unknown. PCR amplification relied on 60 Vbeta primers (plus 13 Jbeta primers). Profiled with immunoSEQ multiplex PCR; TCRdb holds only in-frame clones, not every one. The data show around 150,000 clones, roughly 75% seen once. Germline-derived CDR1 and CDR2 are MGHRA and YSYEKL. V gave up 1 base and J gave up 4 bases, with 5 bases separating them. CDR3 length equals 13 residues. The entry originates in a study of cytomegalovirus exposure and HLA in healthy donors. Study results and limitations: Being productive about 90% or about 30% of the time was typical of most TCR beta V segments in an earlier analysis.

Sequencing used PBMCs. This receptor was taken from a man younger than 40 in good health and CMV-seronegative. J is TRBJ1-5 and V is TRBV4-1; D gene uncertain. This CDR3 is CASSQGGNQPQHF. In DNA form, the CDR3 reads TGCGCCAGCAGCCAAGGAGGGAATCAGCCCCAGCATTTT.